Listed below are T cell receptor beta chains from one sample, sequenced in a study of shared clonotypes between healthy human individuals. The table came from immunoSEQ multiplex PCR; TCRdb's copy has only in-frame clones and leaves some out. The sample shows about 600,000 clones, nearly 97% of them seen only once. Sample: naive CD8+ T cells sorted from blood. These receptors all stem from a young woman in good health. CDR3s include the opening cysteine and the closing phenylalanine or tryptophan. A D gene is named only where the DNA matches it firmly. The size entry is marked missing in some rows and otherwise reads once, few, many or a size class.

clone_size: once; v_call: TRBV27; j_call: TRBJ2-7; d_call: NA; cdr3_aa: CASSPHPYEQYF; cdr3_nt: TGTGCCAGCAGTCCCCACCCCTACGAGCAGTACTTC
clone_size: NA; v_call: TRBV4-2; j_call: TRBJ2-7; d_call: NA; cdr3_aa: CASSQESSASSSYEQYF; cdr3_nt: TGTGCCAGCAGCCAAGAGAGTAGTGCTAGCAGCTCCTACGAGCAGTACTTC
clone_size: NA; v_call: TRBV7-9; j_call: TRBJ1-2; d_call: NA; cdr3_aa: CASSPGGYGYTF; cdr3_nt: TGTGCCAGCAGCCCCGGGGGGTACGGCTACACCTTC
clone_size: NA; v_call: TRBV6-5; j_call: TRBJ2-7; d_call: NA; cdr3_aa: CASTQAGLLGYEQYF; cdr3_nt: TGTGCCAGCACCCAGGCGGGCCTACTTGGGTACGAGCAGTACTTC
clone_size: NA; v_call: TRBV13; j_call: TRBJ2-7; d_call: TRBD1; cdr3_aa: CASSIQGELAEQYF; cdr3_nt: TGTGCCAGCAGCATACAGGGGGAATTGGCCGAGCAGTACTTC
clone_size: few; v_call: TRBV10-3; j_call: TRBJ1-2; d_call: NA; cdr3_aa: CAISEGRLGYTF; cdr3_nt: TGTGCCATCAGTGAGGGCAGGCTTGGCTACACCTTC
clone_size: NA; v_call: TRBV27; j_call: TRBJ2-7; d_call: NA; cdr3_aa: CASSLGPPDGAYEQYF; cdr3_nt: TGTGCCAGCAGTTTGGGCCCTCCGGACGGAGCATACGAGCAGTACTTC
clone_size: NA; v_call: TRBV6-5; j_call: TRBJ1-1; d_call: NA; cdr3_aa: CASSYSETGSNTEAFF; cdr3_nt: TGTGCCAGCAGTTACTCAGAAACAGGGTCGAACACTGAAGCTTTCTTT
clone_size: NA; v_call: TRBV2; j_call: TRBJ2-7; d_call: NA; cdr3_aa: CASSEGPRRLTTSYEQYF; cdr3_nt: TGTGCCAGCAGTGAAGGGCCAAGGAGGCTCACAACCTCCTACGAGCAGTACTTC
clone_size: NA; v_call: TRBV7-9; j_call: TRBJ2-7; d_call: TRBD1; cdr3_aa: CASSSGDRGQLSYEQYF; cdr3_nt: TGTGCCAGCAGCTCCGGGGACAGGGGACAACTCTCCTACGAGCAGTACTTC
clone_size: NA; v_call: TRBV5-4; j_call: TRBJ2-3; d_call: TRBD2; cdr3_aa: CASSLALRASGRSDTQYF; cdr3_nt: TGTGCCAGCAGCTTGGCTCTTCGGGCTAGCGGGAGGTCAGATACGCAGTATTTT
clone_size: NA; v_call: TRBV6-5; j_call: TRBJ2-7; d_call: NA; cdr3_aa: CASSFGETYEQYF; cdr3_nt: TGTGCCAGCAGTTTTGGGGAAACCTACGAGCAGTACTTC
clone_size: NA; v_call: TRBV4-2; j_call: TRBJ2-5; d_call: NA; cdr3_aa: CASSQESGRRETQYF; cdr3_nt: TGTGCCAGCAGCCAAGAGAGCGGGCGGAGAGAGACCCAGTACTTC
clone_size: NA; v_call: TRBV29-1; j_call: TRBJ2-1; d_call: TRBD1; cdr3_aa: CSVGWTGNSYNEQFF; cdr3_nt: TGCAGCGTCGGGTGGACAGGGAACTCCTACAATGAGCAGTTCTTC
clone_size: NA; v_call: TRBV19; j_call: TRBJ2-1; d_call: NA; cdr3_aa: CASTEIWEAYNEQFF; cdr3_nt: TGTGCCAGTACCGAAATCTGGGAGGCCTACAATGAGCAGTTCTTC
clone_size: NA; v_call: TRBV9; j_call: TRBJ2-3; d_call: NA; cdr3_aa: CASSVEGISTDTQYF; cdr3_nt: TGTGCCAGCAGCGTAGAGGGGATTTCCACAGATACGCAGTATTTT
clone_size: NA; v_call: TRBV27; j_call: TRBJ2-2; d_call: NA; cdr3_aa: CASSFFGELFF; cdr3_nt: TGTGCCAGCAGTTTTTTCGGGGAGCTGTTTTTT
clone_size: NA; v_call: TRBV30; j_call: TRBJ1-6; d_call: TRBD1; cdr3_aa: CAWSVGQGIPPLHF; cdr3_nt: TGTGCCTGGAGTGTCGGACAGGGGATACCACCCCTCCACTTT
clone_size: NA; v_call: TRBV13; j_call: TRBJ2-7; d_call: NA; cdr3_aa: CASSPGPYEQYF; cdr3_nt: TGTGCCAGCAGCCCCGGACCCTACGAGCAGTACTTC
clone_size: once; v_call: TRBV6-5; j_call: TRBJ2-7; d_call: TRBD1; cdr3_aa: CASSYSIGTVFYEQYF; cdr3_nt: TGTGCCAGCAGTTACTCGATAGGGACAGTCTTCTACGAGCAGTACTTC
clone_size: NA; v_call: TRBV5-6; j_call: TRBJ1-1; d_call: NA; cdr3_aa: CASSLVSRVGGKNTEAFF; cdr3_nt: TGTGCCAGCAGCTTGGTTTCAAGAGTGGGCGGGAAGAACACTGAAGCTTTCTTT
clone_size: NA; v_call: TRBV28; j_call: TRBJ2-1; d_call: TRBD2; cdr3_aa: CASSPLKREYNEQFF; cdr3_nt: TGTGCCAGCAGCCCATTAAAGCGGGAGTATAATGAGCAGTTCTTC
clone_size: NA; v_call: TRBV6-6; j_call: TRBJ2-3; d_call: TRBD1; cdr3_aa: CASSSTGGDTDTQYF; cdr3_nt: TGTGCCAGCAGTTCGACAGGGGGGGACACAGATACGCAGTATTTT
clone_size: once; v_call: TRBV16; j_call: TRBJ2-7; d_call: NA; cdr3_aa: CASSQSPTYEQYF; cdr3_nt: TGTGCCAGCAGCCAAAGCCCTACCTACGAGCAGTACTTC
clone_size: NA; v_call: TRBV15; j_call: TRBJ1-5; d_call: NA; cdr3_aa: CATSGDRVSNQPQHF; cdr3_nt: TGTGCCACCAGCGGAGACCGGGTTAGCAATCAGCCCCAGCATTTT
clone_size: NA; v_call: TRBV28; j_call: TRBJ1-2; d_call: NA; cdr3_aa: CASSLFPDGYTF; cdr3_nt: TGTGCCAGCAGTTTATTCCCAGATGGCTACACCTTC
clone_size: NA; v_call: TRBV27; j_call: TRBJ2-1; d_call: NA; cdr3_aa: CASKTGLSYNEQFF; cdr3_nt: TGTGCCAGCAAAACGGGGCTTTCCTACAATGAGCAGTTCTTC
clone_size: NA; v_call: TRBV5-6; j_call: TRBJ2-7; d_call: NA; cdr3_aa: CASSLGSWSEQYF; cdr3_nt: TGTGCCAGCAGCTTGGGATCGTGGTCCGAGCAGTACTTC
clone_size: NA; v_call: TRBV27; j_call: TRBJ2-7; d_call: NA; cdr3_aa: CASSLSGLVYEQYF; cdr3_nt: TGTGCCAGCAGTTTATCAGGGTTGGTATACGAGCAGTACTTC
clone_size: NA; v_call: TRBV27; j_call: TRBJ2-3; d_call: NA; cdr3_aa: CASKVIPPSSTDTQYF; cdr3_nt: TGTGCCAGCAAGGTTATCCCGCCCTCGAGCACAGATACGCAGTATTTT
clone_size: NA; v_call: TRBV7-9; j_call: TRBJ2-7; d_call: TRBD2; cdr3_aa: CASSPVGLAGINEQYF; cdr3_nt: TGTGCCAGCAGCCCAGTGGGACTAGCGGGAATCAACGAGCAGTACTTC
clone_size: NA; v_call: TRBV21-1; j_call: TRBJ2-1; d_call: NA; cdr3_aa: CASSGDRALPEQFF; cdr3_nt: TGTGCCAGCAGCGGGGACAGGGCCCTCCCGGAGCAGTTCTTC
clone_size: NA; v_call: TRBV7-9; j_call: TRBJ2-7; d_call: NA; cdr3_aa: CASSLLKSLADEQYF; cdr3_nt: TGTGCCAGCAGCTTACTGAAAAGTTTAGCCGACGAGCAGTACTTC
clone_size: NA; v_call: TRBV6-5; j_call: TRBJ2-3; d_call: NA; cdr3_aa: CASSYSRQRSTDTQYF; cdr3_nt: TGTGCCAGCAGTTACAGTCGGCAGAGGAGCACAGATACGCAGTATTTT
clone_size: once; v_call: TRBV4-1; j_call: TRBJ2-7; d_call: TRBD2; cdr3_aa: CASSQEESGSFSYEQYF; cdr3_nt: TGCGCCAGCAGCCAAGAAGAAAGCGGGAGCTTCTCCTACGAGCAGTACTTC
clone_size: NA; v_call: TRBV2; j_call: TRBJ2-2; d_call: NA; cdr3_aa: CASSETGGTGELFF; cdr3_nt: TGTGCCAGCAGTGAAACGGGCGGCACCGGGGAGCTGTTTTTT
clone_size: NA; v_call: TRBV11-2; j_call: TRBJ2-1; d_call: TRBD2; cdr3_aa: CASSQPLAGGKGFYNEQFF; cdr3_nt: TGTGCCAGCAGCCAACCGCTAGCGGGAGGAAAGGGGTTCTACAATGAGCAGTTCTTC
clone_size: NA; v_call: TRBV19; j_call: TRBJ2-2; d_call: NA; cdr3_aa: CASSIGRGRNTGELFF; cdr3_nt: TGTGCCAGTAGTATAGGCAGGGGTCGTAACACCGGGGAGCTGTTTTTT
clone_size: once; v_call: TRBV7-9; j_call: TRBJ1-2; d_call: NA; cdr3_aa: CASSQALDGYTF; cdr3_nt: TGTGCCAGCAGCCAAGCTTTAGACGGCTACACCTTC
clone_size: NA; v_call: TRBV7-8; j_call: TRBJ2-1; d_call: NA; cdr3_aa: CASSLQLVSNEQFF; cdr3_nt: TGTGCCAGCAGCTTGCAACTAGTGAGCAATGAGCAGTTCTTC
clone_size: NA; v_call: TRBV28; j_call: TRBJ1-4; d_call: NA; cdr3_aa: CASRLQGEDEKLFF; cdr3_nt: TGTGCCAGCAGGCTACAGGGAGAAGACGAAAAACTGTTTTTT
clone_size: NA; v_call: TRBV27; j_call: TRBJ2-7; d_call: NA; cdr3_aa: CASSFGGITSYEQYF; cdr3_nt: TGTGCCAGCAGTTTCGGAGGGATTACCTCCTACGAGCAGTACTTC
clone_size: NA; v_call: TRBV5-6; j_call: TRBJ2-3; d_call: NA; cdr3_aa: CASSDTKNGVADTQYF; cdr3_nt: TGTGCCAGCAGCGATACTAAGAATGGTGTTGCAGATACGCAGTATTTT
clone_size: NA; v_call: TRBV28; j_call: TRBJ1-1; d_call: TRBD1; cdr3_aa: CASSPQGGNTEAFF; cdr3_nt: TGTGCCAGCAGTCCCCAGGGGGGGAACACTGAAGCTTTCTTT
clone_size: NA; v_call: TRBV7-9; j_call: TRBJ2-7; d_call: NA; cdr3_aa: CASSSFHAYEQYF; cdr3_nt: TGTGCCAGCAGCTCATTCCATGCCTACGAGCAGTACTTC